The 24 T cell receptor beta chains below come from one sample, sequenced in a study of cytomegalovirus exposure and HLA in healthy donors. PCR involved 60 Vbeta and 13 Jbeta primers. This table comes from immunoSEQ multiplex PCR, and its TCRdb copy is limited to in-frame clones, with some not included. The sample has more than 95,000 clones; around 64% are singletons. Sequencing used PBMCs. These receptors were obtained from a man aged 55 to 70 in good health and CMV-seronegative.

In this sample, this clone turned up a few times. V and J are TRBV11-2 and TRBJ1-6; 8 bases fit TRBD1. This CDR3 is 18 amino acids long. J gave up 0 bases and V 4 bases, and 8 bases lay outside the gene matches. In germline, CDR1 is SGHAT, CDR2 FQNNGV. In DNA, the CDR3 is TGTGCCAGCAGCTCAAACAGGGGGTGGACCTCCTATAATTCACCCCTCCACTTT. Its translation is CASSSNRGWTSYNSPLHF.

The chain carries TRBV28 and TRBJ1-5, with 7 bases fitting TRBD1. The V segment lost 5 bases and the J segment 9 bases; nucleotides outside the gene matches: 13. The CDR3 runs to 15 residues. Germline CDR1 reads MDHEN; CDR2 reads SYDVKM. The DNA for the CDR3 is TGTGCCAGCAGTCCTATAGACAGGGTGGGTTGGCCCCAGCATTTT. Encoded protein: CASSPIDRVGWPQHF.

This clone showed up just once. The chain employs TRBV7-3 and TRBJ2-1; no firm D call. Germline CDR1 is SGHTA and CDR2 is FQGTGA. The V end lost 4 bases, the J end lost 9 bases, and 10 bases lay between the germline ends. This CDR3 has 12 amino acids. CDR3 loop: CASSSQLPEQFF. In DNA form, the CDR3 reads TGTGCCAGCAGCTCACAGTTGCCTGAGCAGTTCTTC.

The V gene is TRBV11-3, the J gene TRBJ1-1, with D possibly being TRBD1 (6 bases). The length of the CDR3 is 14 residues. V gave up 0 bases and J gave up 4 bases, with 9 bases separating them. Germline assignment: CDR1 SGHNT and CDR2 YENEEA. CDR3 region: CASSLDRTATEAFF. CDR3 DNA: TGTGCCAGCAGCTTAGACCGGACAGCCACTGAAGCTTTCTTT.

This clone came up a few times. The rearrangement joins TRBV7-9 to TRBJ1-4; TRBD1 is a possible D gene (6 bases). Between the trimmed V and J ends, which lost 1 base and 1 base, there was a span of 10 bases. This CDR3 is 16 amino acids long. The germline gives CDR1 SEHNR, CDR2 FQNEAQ (reference sequence). The CDR3 loop is CASSLEGVITNEKLFF. The CDR3 nucleotides read TGTGCCAGCAGCTTAGAGGGGGTGATAACTAATGAAAAACTGTTTTTT.

The chain uses TRBV10-3 and TRBJ2-1, with 10 nucleotides matching TRBD2. The CDR3 runs to 15 residues. J was trimmed by 6 bases and V by 2 bases; bases with no gene match: 4. Germline V lookup: CDR1 ENHRY, CDR2 SYGVKD. DNA for the CDR3: TGTGCCATCAGTGAGGTGGCTAGCGGGAGCAATGAGCAGTTCTTC. Protein sequence: CAISEVASGSNEQFF.

The chain uses TRBV27 and TRBJ1-1, with D maybe TRBD1 (5 bases). The germline V gene encodes CDR1 MNHEY and CDR2 SMNVEV (reference sequence). CDR3 length: 14 residues. The V end lost 7 bases, the J end lost 0 bases, and 12 bases lay between the germline ends. CDR3 DNA: TGTGCCAGCACCTGGACGGACATGAACACTGAAGCTTTCTTT. Protein sequence: CASTWTDMNTEAFF.

The chain links TRBV28 to TRBJ2-3; TRBD1 might be the D (6 bases). V was pared by 2 bases and J by 5 bases, with 20 bases between. Germline V gene data show CDR1 as MDHEN and CDR2 as SYDVKM. The CDR3 runs to 17 residues. The CDR3: CASSLALFEPRGDTQYF. CDR3 sequence (DNA): TGTGCCAGCAGTTTAGCTCTTTTTGAACCCAGGGGAGATACGCAGTATTTT.

The chain uses TRBV7-2 and TRBJ2-7; D remains unclear. Germline CDR1 and CDR2: SGHTA and FQGNSA. Trimming removed 6 bases from V and 3 bases from J, with 15 bases in between. The CDR3 covers 14 residues. CDR3 DNA: TGTGCCAGCAGGAAATCCCGTGACAACTACGAGCAGTACTTC. Translating it yields CASRKSRDNYEQYF.

This clone came up a few times. The chain links TRBV18 to TRBJ2-2; 7 bases map to TRBD2. The CDR3 is made up of 15 amino acids. Germline V gene data show CDR1 as KGHSH and CDR2 as LQKENI. The V and J ends lost 3 bases and 5 bases, in that order; junction bases with no gene match: 6. For the CDR3, the DNA is TGTGCCAGCTCACCCGGCGGGAGCGAAACCGGGGAGCTGTTTTTT. Protein: CASSPGGSETGELFF. Using reference TRBV18 and TRBJ2-2 for the parts outside the CDR3, the full variable domain is NAGVMQNPRHLVRRRGQEARLRCSPMKGHSHVYWYRQLPEEGLKFMVYLQKENIIDESGMPKERFSAEFPKEGPSILRIQQVVRGDSAAYFCASSPGGSETGELFFGEGSRLTVL.

This clone was picked up a small number of times. V is TRBV2 and J is TRBJ2-1; 14 bases align to TRBD2. The germline V gene has CDR1 SNHLY and CDR2 FYNNEI. The CDR3 is made up of 18 amino acids. V lost 6 bases to trimming and J lost 8 bases; unmatched junction nucleotides: 15. Written as DNA, the CDR3 is TGTGCCAGCAGCGAACCGGGACTAGCGGGAGTGGGAGCGGATGAGCAGTTCTTC. Its translation: CASSEPGLAGVGADEQFF.

The CDR3 loop is CASSSGTSGANYEQYF. DNA of the CDR3: TGCGCCAGCAGCTCAGGGACTAGCGGGGCCAACTACGAGCAGTACTTC. The chain carries TRBV5-1 and TRBJ2-5; 13 bases are shared with TRBD2. Judging by the DNA end, TRBJ2-7 fits better; the J call may be wrong. The CDR3 is made up of 16 amino acids. The germline V gene has CDR1 SGHRS and CDR2 YFSETQ.

This chain links TRBV20-1 with TRBJ2-7, with a weak D call TRBD2 (5 bases). CDR1 and CDR2 from the germline V gene are DFQATT and SNEGSKA (reference sequence). This CDR3 is 11 amino acids long. With 6 bases removed from V and 6 bases from J, the gap between germline ends came to 12 bases. In DNA form, the CDR3 reads TGCAGTGCACAGAAAGGGAGCGAGCAGTACTTC. Amino acid sequence: CSAQKGSEQYF.

The chain is built from TRBV28 and TRBJ1-6; perhaps TRBD1 as D (6 bases). The V gene's germline CDR1 is MDHEN and CDR2 SYDVKM. Trimming removed 2 bases at V and 7 bases at J, with 9 bases between. The CDR3 covers 14 residues. CDR3 in amino acids: CASSLTGRNSPLHF. CDR3 nucleotide sequence: TGTGCCAGCAGTTTAACAGGGAGAAATTCACCCCTCCACTTT.

This chain connects TRBV6-1 to TRBJ1-2; D is unresolved. V dropped 2 bases and J dropped 5 bases, with 6 bases sitting between them. The germline gives CDR1 MNHNS, CDR2 SASEGT. The CDR3 runs 12 residues. CDR3 sequence reads: CASSEQWYGYTF. The CDR3 nucleotides read TGTGCCAGCAGTGAACAGTGGTATGGCTACACCTTC.

V gene TRBV5-1 combines with J gene TRBJ2-1, with TRBD1 matching 9 bases. CDR3 length: 15 residues. Germline CDR1 is SGHRS and CDR2 is YFSETQ. With V trimmed by 4 bases and J by 9 bases, 11 bases remained unmatched. CDR3 DNA: TGCGCCAGCAGCCAACGGACAGGGGATTACGGTGAGCAGTTCTTC. It yields the protein CASSQRTGDYGEQFF.

The count of this clone is one. The chain links TRBV7-7 to TRBJ2-1; the match to TRBD2 covers 15 bases. The CDR3 sequence is 17 residues long. Germline values: CDR1 SSHAT, CDR2 FNYEAQ (reference sequence). V shed 5 bases and J 6 bases; nucleotides not matched to a gene: 8. This CDR3 is CASSPFGLAGGGNEQFF. CDR3 bases: TGTGCCAGCAGCCCCTTCGGACTAGCGGGAGGGGGCAATGAGCAGTTCTTC.

The CDR3 region has the DNA TGTGCCAGCAGGGGGACTTTTTCCTACGAGCAGTACTTC. As protein: CASRGTFSYEQYF. The V call is TRBV5-6, the J call TRBJ2-7, with a possible D match to TRBD2 (6 bases). Between the trimmed V and J ends, which lost 5 bases and 1 base, there was a span of 10 bases. CDR1 is SGHDT, CDR2 YYEEEE, per germline. The CDR3 has 13 residues.

Worth noting for this clone: Other DNA sequences from this sample encode an identical CDR3 as well. V is TRBV14 and J is TRBJ1-2; 7 bases agree with TRBD1. The CDR3 covers 15 residues. Germline V gene lookup returns CDR1 SGHDN and CDR2 FVKESK. J lost 6 bases, V lost 3 bases, and 10 bases had no gene match. CDR3 DNA sequence: TGTGCCAGCAGCCATATCGGAGGACAGGAAAATGGCTACACCTTC. Its protein is CASSHIGGQENGYTF.

The rearrangement joins TRBV29-1 to TRBJ2-5; TRBD2 aligns across 10 bases. V lost 2 bases to trimming and J lost 7 bases; unmatched junction nucleotides: 7. This CDR3 is built from 14 residues. Germline V lookup: CDR1 SQVTM, CDR2 ANQGSEA. CDR3 in amino acids: CSVELTSGTGTQYF. CDR3 DNA: TGCAGCGTTGAACTCACTAGCGGGACGGGGACCCAGTACTTC.

The chain uses TRBV28 and TRBJ1-1; 8 nucleotides match TRBD1. V shed 6 bases and J 4 bases; nucleotides not matched to a gene: 13. Per germline, CDR1 MDHEN and CDR2 SYDVKM. This CDR3 contains 16 residues. CDR3 nucleotides: TGTGCCAGCAGGAGGCCGCCCAGGGGGCGTTTCACTGAAGCTTTCTTT. It codes for CASRRPPRGRFTEAFF. Full variable domain (remainder filled in from reference TRBV28 and TRBJ1-1): DVKVTQSSRYLVKRTGEKVFLECVQDMDHENMFWYRQDPGLGLRLIYFSYDVKMKEKGDIPEGYSVSREKKERFSLILESASTNQTSMYLCASRRPPRGRFTEAFFGQGTRLTVV.

The V call is TRBV6-1, the J call TRBJ1-3; a weak D match, TRBD1 (6 bases). The V gene lost 8 bases and the J gene lost 0 bases, with 8 bases spanning the gap. The CDR3 has 13 amino acids. Germline CDR1 and CDR2: MNHNS and SASEGT. The CDR3 sequence is CASETGSGNTIYF. Here the CDR3 DNA reads TGTGCCAGCGAGACAGGCTCTGGAAACACCATATATTTT.

This clone showed up just once. The chain is built from TRBV19 and TRBJ2-2; 8 nucleotides align to TRBD1. The length of the CDR3 is 18 residues. Germline assignment: CDR1 LNHDA and CDR2 SQIVND (reference sequence). The ends lost 5 bases at V and 5 bases at J; junction bases unmatched: 16. The CDR3 DNA reads as TGTGCCAGTAGTGCCCGAGAGGGACAGGCGACTTGGACCGGGGAGCTGTTTTTT. It codes for CASSAREGQATWTGELFF.

The CDR3 DNA follows: TGTGCCAGCGGCACCACACTAAACACTGAAGCTTTCTTT. This gives the protein CASGTTLNTEAFF. This rearrangement joins TRBV4-2 to TRBJ1-1; no reliable D call. CDR1 and CDR2 (germline): LGHNA, YNFKEQ. Trimming shortened V by 8 bases and J by 2 bases, and 12 bases separated the two germline ends. CDR3 length: 13 residues.